This TCR beta chain appears in the sequencing data of a study of blood T cell repertoires in COVID-19. Whole-study context: The United States, Italy and Spain were the sources of the acute and convalescent COVID-19 samples. PBMCs, B-cell-depleted T cells, or T cells provided the cDNA or gDNA that made up the material.

It was during active infection that Seattle patients were enrolled and then longitudinally followed. Authors' processing steps: It was from reference gene primer amplification that nucleated cell counts were estimated. Using immunoSEQ multiplex PCR, the repertoire was profiled, and TCRdb retains in-frame clones only, with some absent. V and J calls and clone size are copied from that table; D and trimming were computed from the DNA. The sample includes 330,000 or so clones, approximately 90% of them seen just once. CDR1 and CDR2 from the germline V gene are LNHDA and SQIVND (reference sequence). V was shortened by 6 bases and J by 0 bases, with 11 bases between the two germline ends. The CDR3 extends over 14 amino acids.

The clonotype originates from a man younger than 40 with COVID-19, enrolled during active disease. This chain connects TRBV19 to TRBJ1-1; D possibly corresponds to TRBD1 (5 bases). Material for sequencing was peripheral blood. The CDR3 loop is CASRPGYMNTEAFF. The CDR3 coding sequence is TGTGCCAGTAGACCAGGGTACATGAACACTGAAGCTTTCTTT.